The T cell receptor beta chain under discussion was sequenced for a study of T cell responses to AZD1222 COVID-19 vaccine. Clones were sequenced by immunoSEQ multiplex PCR, and TCRdb holds only the in-frame ones, with some missing. The sample has about 180,000 clones; 85% to 95% are singletons. Comments on this clone: Its matching antigen is unknown.

Study-wide results and caveats: Repertoire collection took place solely once the T cell response had peaked. Clonal diversity was possibly underestimated, and white British individuals and females predominated among donors.

This TCR came from an adult who received the MenACWY meningococcal vaccine as a control. Sequencing was performed on peripheral blood, taken 28 days after the second dose of the MenACWY control vaccine.

CDR3 amino acids: CASSRDSNQPQHF. CDR3 nucleotides: TGCGCCAGCAGCCGGGACAGCAATCAGCCCCAGCATTTT. V and J are TRBV5-1 and TRBJ1-5; a possible D gene is TRBD1 (5 bases). Germline V gene data show CDR1 as SGHRS and CDR2 as YFSETQ. The V end was cut by 4 bases, the J end by 1 base, with 6 bases between. CDR3 length equals 13 residues.